This passage covers 27 T cell receptor beta chains from one sample sequenced in a study of CD8 T cells in Susac syndrome. RNA was extracted with the RNeasy kit, and a quantity of about 0.5 to 1 ug was reverse transcribed using random hexamers. TCRdb reanalysed the immunoSEQ multiplex PCR reads using MiXCR and keeps one entry per CDR3 protein. The sample carries around 200,000 distinct CDR3 sequences, almost 96% recorded once. The sample taken for sequencing was CD4+ T cells from PBMCs. Receptors originate from a human donor with Susac syndrome.

This chain links TRBV6-5 with TRBJ2-3; the D gene is possibly TRBD2 (5 bases). From germline, CDR1 is MNHEY and CDR2 SVGAGI. The ends were cut back, 2 bases at V and 8 bases at J, with 14 bases in the middle. CDR3 size: 14 residues. The CDR3 region is CASSYGELYGTQYF. The CDR3 DNA reads TGTGCCAGCAGTTACGGGGAGCTTTACGGTACGCAGTATTTT.

The J gene is TRBJ1-2, the V gene TRBV30; no clear D gene. Germline CDR1 and CDR2: GTSNPN and SVGIG (reference sequence). CDR3 length: 14 residues. V dropped 0 bases and J dropped 4 bases, with 12 bases sitting between them. The CDR3 protein is CAWSVNTQSYGYTF. The CDR3, as DNA: TGTGCCTGGAGTGTTAATACCCAATCCTATGGCTACACCTTC.

V usage is TRBV7-9 and J usage is TRBJ1-5; maybe TRBD1 (6 bases). From germline, CDR1 is SEHNR and CDR2 FQNEAQ (reference sequence). CDR3 length: 14 residues. The V gene lost 3 bases and the J gene lost 7 bases, with 13 bases spanning the gap. CDR3 in DNA: TGTGCCAGCAGCTTGGGGGCAGGCCAGCAGCCCCAGCATTTT. It specifies CASSLGAGQQPQHF.

This rearrangement joins TRBV7-8 to TRBJ2-5; tentative D call: TRBD2 (6 bases). The CDR3 is 14 residues long. Germline V lookup: CDR1 SGHVS, CDR2 FQNEAQ. V was cut by 7 bases and J by 0 bases, with 12 bases left in between. The CDR3 region has the DNA TGTGCCAGCACCCTAAGGACTAACCAAGAGACCCAGTACTTC. It translates to CASTLRTNQETQYF.

The CDR3 reads CSVEHSEKLFF. CDR3 DNA: TGCAGCGTTGAACACTCCGAAAAACTGTTTTTT. The chain has TRBV29-1 and TRBJ1-4; D is uncertain. This CDR3 is built from 11 residues. CDR1 and CDR2 from the germline V gene are SQVTM and ANQGSEA. V was trimmed by 2 bases and J by 8 bases, leaving 6 bases between them.

The chain employs TRBV18 and TRBJ2-4; D is unclear. The CDR3 covers 17 residues. CDR1 is KGHSH, CDR2 LQKENI, per germline. V was cut by 0 bases and J by 0 bases, with 12 bases left in between. In nucleotides, the CDR3 is TGTGCCAGCTCACCACCTATCCCACGGCTAGCCAAAAACATTCAGTACTTC. It is translated as CASSPPIPRLAKNIQYF. Filled out from reference TRBV18 and TRBJ2-4, the complete variable domain reads NAGVMQNPRHLVRRRGQEARLRCSPMKGHSHVYWYRQLPEEGLKFMVYLQKENIIDESGMPKERFSAEFPKEGPSILRIQQVVRGDSAAYFCASSPPIPRLAKNIQYFGAGTRLSVL.

The V call is TRBV5-1, the J call TRBJ2-2; D could derive from TRBD1 or TRBD2 (5 bases each). Germline lookup yields CDR1 SGHRS and CDR2 YFSETQ. CDR3 length: 16 amino acids. The germline V and J ends were trimmed by 4 bases and 0 bases, with 13 bases remaining between them. CDR3 coding DNA: TGCGCCAGCAGCCCGGGGCGGTTCGCGAACACCGGGGAGCTGTTTTTT. Protein product: CASSPGRFANTGELFF.

The J gene is TRBJ2-1, the V gene TRBV6-5; TRBD2 matches 10 bases. This CDR3 is built from 19 residues. Germline CDR1 and CDR2: MNHEY and SVGAGI. Unmatched junction bases numbered 10, after V lost 0 bases and J lost 2 bases. CDR3 region: CASSYSRFELAGTYNEQFF. CDR3 DNA sequence: TGTGCCAGCAGTTACTCTAGATTCGAACTAGCGGGGACCTACAATGAGCAGTTCTTC.

The chain carries TRBV18 and TRBJ2-1; 10 nucleotides align to TRBD2. V shed 0 bases, J shed 6 bases, and the junction held 2 bases outside the gene matches. The CDR3 is made up of 15 amino acids. CDR1 is KGHSH and CDR2 is LQKENI in the germline V gene. As DNA, the CDR3 is TGTGCCAGCTCACCACCTAGCGGGGGGCTCAATGAGCAGTTCTTC. As protein: CASSPPSGGLNEQFF.

CDR3 in DNA: TGCAGCGTATTCGGGACAGGGAAAGAGACCCAGTACTTC. It is translated as CSVFGTGKETQYF. This chain links TRBV29-1 with TRBJ2-5; 9 bases fit TRBD1. The V gene end was trimmed by 6 bases and the J gene end by 3 bases; junction bases not matched to a gene: 5. This CDR3 has 13 amino acids. Germline V lookup: CDR1 SQVTM, CDR2 ANQGSEA.

The chain has TRBV4-1 and TRBJ2-1; TRBD2 might be the D (7 bases). Trimming took off 4 bases at V and 10 bases at J, with 23 bases between the two ends. From germline, CDR1 is MGHRA and CDR2 YSYEKL. This CDR3 is 16 amino acids long. The CDR3 is CASSPPGAGAPREQFF. DNA for the CDR3: TGCGCCAGCAGCCCCCCCGGGGCGGGGGCCCCTCGGGAGCAGTTCTTC.

The rearrangement joins TRBV19 to TRBJ1-5; perhaps TRBD1 as D (6 bases). The CDR3 loop spans 15 amino acids. CDR1 LNHDA and CDR2 SQIVND come from the germline V gene (reference sequence). V was pared by 8 bases and J by 2 bases, with 16 bases between. CDR3 region: CASRRQESGNQPQHF. The CDR3 coding sequence is TGTGCCAGTCGTCGACAGGAATCGGGCAATCAGCCCCAGCATTTT.

This clonotype was observed a single time. The chain couples TRBV5-1 to TRBJ2-3; D ambiguous. From germline, CDR1 is SGHRS and CDR2 YFSETQ. There are 16 residues in the CDR3. Trimming took 0 bases from V and 0 from J, leaving 11 bases between them. The CDR3, as DNA: TGCGCCAGCAGCTTGGTTCCGGTGACTAGCACAGATACGCAGTATTTT. Amino acid sequence: CASSLVPVTSTDTQYF.

The chain employs TRBV7-9 and TRBJ1-3; D unclear. Trimming pared 5 bases from V and 5 bases from J, leaving 10 bases between. CDR3 length equals 13 residues. Germline loops: CDR1 SEHNR, CDR2 FQNEAQ (reference sequence). The CDR3 is CASSRLHRNTIYF. The CDR3 DNA is TGTGCCAGCAGCCGACTCCATCGAAACACCATATATTTT.

The CDR3 loop is CASSLDQGGVQETQYF. The CDR3 DNA follows: TGTGCCAGCAGCCTAGACCAGGGGGGGGTCCAAGAGACCCAGTACTTC. This chain uses TRBV27 with TRBJ2-5, with D possibly called TRBD1 or TRBD2 (7 bases each). V was trimmed by 6 bases and J by 1 base, leaving 18 bases between them. Germline V gene lookup returns CDR1 MNHEY and CDR2 SMNVEV (reference sequence). The CDR3 is 16 amino acids.

The rearrangement uses TRBV3-1 and TRBJ1-1; D is unclear. This CDR3 contains 14 residues. The V end was cut by 1 base, the J end by 8 bases, with 14 bases between. Germline CDR1 and CDR2: LGHDT and YNNKEL (reference sequence). The CDR3 is CASSQGGKVAEAFF. In DNA, the CDR3 is TGTGCCAGCAGCCAAGGGGGAAAGGTGGCCGAAGCTTTCTTT.

This rearrangement joins TRBV20-1 to TRBJ2-5; 10 bases are a match to TRBD1. Germline values: CDR1 DFQATT, CDR2 SNEGSKA (reference sequence). Losses at the gene ends were 6 bases for V and 5 bases for J; bases not matched to a gene: 3. There are 12 residues in the CDR3. The CDR3 DNA reads as TGCAGTGCCCGGACAGGGGGGGAGACCCAGTACTTC. Amino acid sequence: CSARTGGETQYF.

The chain joins TRBV30 to TRBJ1-2; D call uncertain. Per the germline V gene, CDR1 is GTSNPN and CDR2 is SVGIG (reference sequence). V lost 0 bases, J lost 5 bases, and 10 bases lay in between. The CDR3 totals 13 residues. CDR3 sequence (DNA): TGTGCCTGGAGTGTACGGGGAGTTTATGGCTACACCTTC. Translated: CAWSVRGVYGYTF.

This sequence joins TRBV20-1 and TRBJ2-1; 7 nucleotides line up with TRBD2. Germline V lookup: CDR1 DFQATT, CDR2 SNEGSKA (reference sequence). This CDR3 has 15 residues. Trimming at V came to 3 bases and at J to 6 bases, leaving 11 bases not matched to a gene. The DNA of the CDR3 is TGCAGTGCTAGCCAGCCAACTAGCGCCCCCAATGAGCAGTTCTTC. It specifies CSASQPTSAPNEQFF.

This chain uses TRBV9 with TRBJ2-5; TRBD2 might be the D (5 bases). The CDR3 loop spans 15 amino acids. Looked up from germline, CDR1 is SGDLS and CDR2 is YYNGEE. The V end was cut by 0 bases, the J end by 1 base, with 10 bases between. The CDR3 is CASSVASSLQETQYF. The DNA of the CDR3 is TGTGCCAGCAGCGTAGCCTCTAGCCTCCAAGAGACCCAGTACTTC.

The chain uses TRBV19 and TRBJ2-7; TRBD2 agrees at 9 bases. The V and J ends lost 4 bases and 5 bases, in that order; junction bases with no gene match: 6. There are 14 residues in the CDR3. Germline lookup yields CDR1 LNHDA and CDR2 SQIVND (reference sequence). CDR3 loop: CASSTRGGADEQYF. CDR3 bases: TGTGCCAGTAGTACCCGCGGGGGGGCCGACGAGCAGTACTTC.

The chain links TRBV29-1 to TRBJ2-2; D might be TRBD1 (6 bases). Trimming shortened V by 4 bases and J by 4 bases, and 16 bases separated the two germline ends. CDR1 and CDR2 (germline): SQVTM, ANQGSEA. This CDR3 is 15 amino acids long. The DNA for the CDR3 is TGCAGCGTTGCAAGCGCAGGGGCGGTCACCGGGGAGCTGTTTTTT. Its protein product is CSVASAGAVTGELFF.

The gene calls are TRBV20-1 and TRBJ2-5, with a possible D match to TRBD2 (5 bases). This CDR3 has 12 amino acids. V dropped 4 bases and J dropped 3 bases, with 9 bases sitting between them. CDR1 is DFQATT and CDR2 is SNEGSKA in the germline V gene (reference sequence). CDR3 bases: TGCAGTGCTAAGCGGACGGAAGAGACCCAGTACTTC. It encodes CSAKRTEETQYF.

The chain couples TRBV7-6 to TRBJ1-2; no clear D. V dropped 3 bases and J dropped 8 bases, with 10 bases sitting between them. CDR1 SGHVS and CDR2 FNYEAQ come from the germline V gene. CDR3 length: 12 residues. The CDR3 DNA reads as TGTGCCAGCAGCTTGGTCGAAGAAGGCTACACCTTC. Amino acids: CASSLVEEGYTF.

The V call is TRBV6-5, the J call TRBJ1-6; D uncertain. The V and J ends lost 0 bases and 10 bases respectively, with 7 bases between them. This CDR3 comprises 13 residues. Germline V gene lookup returns CDR1 MNHEY and CDR2 SVGAGI. The CDR3 sequence is CASSYSILSPLHF. The CDR3 nucleotides are TGTGCCAGCAGTTACTCGATTTTATCACCCCTCCACTTT.

This clonotype has a handful of counts. This sequence joins TRBV6-2 or TRBV6-3 and TRBJ1-2, with 7 bases matching TRBD1. In germline, CDR1 is MNHEY, CDR2 SVGEGT. With V trimmed by 4 bases and J by 4 bases, 3 bases remained unmatched. The CDR3 covers 13 residues. This CDR3 reads CASSSTGIYGYTF. CDR3 nucleotide sequence: TGTGCCAGCAGTTCGACAGGGATCTATGGCTACACCTTC.

This clonotype was seen once. The chain couples TRBV5-1 to TRBJ2-7; 13 bases agree with TRBD2. Germline lookup yields CDR1 SGHRS and CDR2 YFSETQ. Losses at the gene ends were 4 bases for V and 5 bases for J; bases not matched to a gene: 6. The CDR3 length is 15 residues. CDR3 coding DNA: TGCGCCAGCAGCCCCACGGGGACTAGCGGGGACGAGCAGTACTTC. Its protein is CASSPTGTSGDEQYF.